The T cell receptor beta chain described here comes from a study of blood T cell repertoires in COVID-19. In the source study's methods: Amplifying reference gene primers gave estimates of nucleated cell counts. Some clones are missing from TCRdb's copy, which holds only in-frame ones; the method was immunoSEQ multiplex PCR. V and J calls and clone size come straight from that table; D and trimming were deduced from the DNA. The profile shows over 120,000 clones, about 87% of them singletons. The V gene's germline CDR1 is LNHDA and CDR2 SQIVND (reference sequence). CDR3 size: 12 residues. Trimming cost V 2 bases and J 13 bases; bases outside gene matches: 5.

The material sequenced was peripheral blood. The sequence came from a human donor in a cohort sampled during active COVID-19. This chain connects TRBV19 to TRBJ1-1, with 9 positions matching TRBD1. CDR3 in amino acids: CASSIWGQGDFF. CDR3 coding DNA: TGTGCCAGTAGTATATGGGGACAGGGAGATTTCTTT.